Below, 9 T cell receptor beta chains from the same sample are listed, as sequenced in a study of shared clonotypes between healthy human individuals (dated by TCRdb to 2019 to 2021). CD8 naive samples consisted of CD45RO-negative cells that were positively selected for CCR7, yielding a CD45RA+CCR7+ population without TemRA cells. The library was produced with the immunoSEQ multiplex PCR assay. Not all clones reach the TCRdb copy of this immuneACCESS table, which keeps in-frame sequences only. Checked studies attribute under half of the gap to unresolved V genes and leave the rest unexplained. The sample has some 2 million clones on record, about 95% of them singletons. Roughly 1% of the sample belongs to the ten largest clones. Sample: naive CD8+ T cells sorted from blood. Per the publication, the cell subset or site label means: CD45RA+CCR7+. The receptor source for this set is a man aged 18 to 35 in good health.

In DNA form, the CDR3 reads TGTGCCAGCAGCTTAGCCCCCGGGCAGGGACAAGGGGTTGACACCATATATTTT. It specifies CASSLAPGQGQGVDTIYF. V usage is TRBV7-9 and J usage is TRBJ1-3, with D maybe TRBD1 (6 bases). Trimming took off 0 bases at V and 8 bases at J, with 23 bases between the two ends. The CDR3 length is 18 residues. The germline V gene encodes CDR1 SEHNR and CDR2 FQNEAQ (reference sequence).

The chain recombines TRBV4-1 with TRBJ2-7; possibly TRBD1 for D (6 bases). Between the trimmed V and J ends, which lost 3 bases and 5 bases, there was a span of 14 bases. Germline-derived CDR1 and CDR2 are MGHRA and YSYEKL. CDR3 size: 14 residues. CDR3 DNA sequence: TGCGCCAGCAGCCACAAGGGGGTTACGGACGAGCAGTACTTC. Translation gives CASSHKGVTDEQYF.

The J gene is TRBJ2-7, the V gene TRBV2; D unresolved. The CDR3 totals 14 residues. Trimming removed 3 bases at V and 2 bases at J, with 11 bases between. Germline values: CDR1 SNHLY, CDR2 FYNNEI. The CDR3 nucleotides read TGTGCCAGCAGTGAGGGGTACCTCCCCTACGAGCAGTACTTC. Encoded protein: CASSEGYLPYEQYF.

Turning to this clone: This sample also contains other DNA sequences that code for the same CDR3. V usage is TRBV28 and J usage is TRBJ1-5, with TRBD1 identical over 7 bases. The V gene's germline CDR1 is MDHEN and CDR2 SYDVKM. J gave up 2 bases and V 2 bases, and 0 bases lay outside the gene matches. The CDR3 sequence is 14 residues long. DNA of the CDR3: TGTGCCAGCAGTTTAGACAGGGGCAATCAGCCCCAGCATTTT. The encoded protein is CASSLDRGNQPQHF.

Turning to this clone: The identical CDR3 is also encoded by other nucleotide sequences in the sample. The chain recombines TRBV5-4 with TRBJ2-6; D not certain. The V gene lost 0 bases and the J gene lost 0 bases, with 4 bases spanning the gap. The CDR3 runs to 15 residues. Per germline, CDR1 SGHNT and CDR2 YYREEE (reference sequence). The DNA of the CDR3 is TGTGCCAGCAGCTTGGGTGGCTCTGGGGCCAACGTCCTGACTTTC. It codes for CASSLGGSGANVLTF.

This clone was observed once. Other DNA variants within this sample encode the same CDR3. The V call is TRBV11-2, the J call TRBJ2-1; TRBD2 matches 15 bases. CDR1 SGHAT and CDR2 FQNNGV come from the germline V gene. J gave up 4 bases and V 4 bases, and 2 bases lay outside the gene matches. The CDR3 covers 16 residues. CDR3 nucleotides: TGTGCCAGCAGCTGGGGACTAGCGGGGGGTTACAATGAGCAGTTCTTC. This gives the protein CASSWGLAGGYNEQFF.

CDR3 in DNA: TGTGCCTGGAATGCAGGGGGGGATGGCTACACCTTC. Amino acid sequence: CAWNAGGDGYTF. V is TRBV30 and J is TRBJ1-2; the match to TRBD1 covers 7 bases. CDR3 length equals 12 residues. The trim removed 4 bases at V and 6 bases at J, leaving 5 bases unmatched. Per germline, CDR1 GTSNPN and CDR2 SVGIG (reference sequence).

This chain uses TRBV7-2 with TRBJ2-5, with a possible D match to TRBD1 (6 bases). Germline V CDR1 and CDR2: SGHTA, FQGNSA. The CDR3 loop spans 16 amino acids. The V end lost 1 base, the J end lost 2 bases, and 14 bases lay between the germline ends. The CDR3 sequence: CASSLEGVGSQETQYF. In DNA form, the CDR3 reads TGTGCCAGCAGCTTAGAGGGGGTAGGGTCACAAGAGACCCAGTACTTC.

The chain uses TRBV5-4 and TRBJ1-6, with 9 bases that match TRBD1. The V and J ends lost 2 bases and 3 bases, in that order; junction bases with no gene match: 6. The CDR3 is made up of 17 amino acids. Germline values: CDR1 SGHNT, CDR2 YYREEE (reference sequence). The CDR3 region has the DNA TGTGCCAGCAGCTTAACGGGACAGGGCTTCTATAATTCACCCCTCCACTTT. This sequence encodes CASSLTGQGFYNSPLHF.